The 22 T cell receptor beta chains given below trace back to one sample, sequenced in a study of blood T cells in healthy people across ages. A second PCR of roughly 6 to 12 cycles used a sample-barcoded 5' primer and a J-beta primer mix. TCRdb ran MiXCR on the 5' RACE reads and lists one entry per CDR3 protein. The sample carries around 800,000 distinct CDR3 sequences, roughly 44% recorded once. Source material: blood. These TCRs come from a man aged 55 to 70 in good health.

V is TRBV9 and J is TRBJ1-4; 8 bases fit TRBD1. Germline V gene data show CDR1 as SGDLS and CDR2 as YYNGEE. Trimming took 3 bases from V and 6 from J; bases not matched to a gene: 7. The CDR3 runs to 15 residues. The CDR3 DNA reads TGTGCCAGCAGCGCCCGACAGGGGTTGGATGAAAAACTGTTTTTT. It codes for CASSARQGLDEKLFF.

This chain connects TRBV7-9 to TRBJ2-7, with D perhaps being TRBD1 or TRBD2 (5 bases each). The length of the CDR3 is 15 residues. The V gene lost 4 bases and the J gene lost 5 bases, with 18 bases spanning the gap. Germline loops: CDR1 SEHNR, CDR2 FQNEAQ (reference sequence). The CDR3 DNA reads as TGTGCCAGCAGCTCCGTGTCGGGTGGGACCGACGAGCAGTACTTC. Translating gives CASSSVSGGTDEQYF.

This clonotype was detected many times. The chain couples TRBV11-2 to TRBJ1-2; 9 bases fit TRBD1. V lost 1 base, J lost 4 bases, and 4 bases stayed unmatched. CDR3 length: 15 residues. The germline CDR1 and CDR2 sequences are SGHAT and FQNNGV. The DNA of the CDR3 is TGTGCCAGCAGCTTAGGAACAGGGGGCAGCTATGGCTACACCTTC. Translation: CASSLGTGGSYGYTF.

The genes are TRBV15 and TRBJ1-4; no definite D call. Germline CDR1 and CDR2: LNHNV and YYDKDF (reference sequence). The CDR3 has 15 amino acids. V lost 0 bases, J lost 0 bases, and 5 bases lay in between. CDR3 sequence (DNA): TGTGCCACCAGCAGAGATCGTGCAACTAATGAAAAACTGTTTTTT. Translating gives CATSRDRATNEKLFF.

The chain uses TRBV29-1 and TRBJ2-1; D is ambiguous. The J call could be wrong; TRBJ2-7 is a better fit for the DNA end. The CDR3 covers 13 residues. CDR1 is SQVTM, CDR2 ANQGSEA, per germline. CDR3 loop: CSVPVGSYNEQYF. CDR3 nucleotide sequence: TGCAGCGTTCCTGTAGGCTCCTACAATGAGCAGTACTTC.

The rearrangement links TRBV5-1 to TRBJ2-5; D might be TRBD1 or TRBD2, each matching 5 bases. This CDR3 contains 13 residues. Germline CDR1 and CDR2: SGHRS and YFSETQ. V was trimmed by 4 bases and J by 3 bases, leaving 10 bases between them. This chain's CDR3 is CASSQGTEETQYF. The CDR3 bases are TGCGCCAGCAGCCAAGGGACCGAAGAGACCCAGTACTTC.

The chain recombines TRBV27 with TRBJ2-3; D possibly corresponds to TRBD1 (6 bases). The CDR3 extends over 16 amino acids. Germline CDR1 is MNHEY and CDR2 is SMNVEV (reference sequence). The V end lost 3 bases, the J end lost 1 base, and 14 bases lay between the germline ends. The CDR3 bases are TGTGCCAGCAGTTTTCAGGGGAAAGTCCGCACAGATACGCAGTATTTT. Encoded protein: CASSFQGKVRTDTQYF.

This rearrangement joins TRBV7-2 to TRBJ2-3; 8 bases are shared with TRBD1. This CDR3 has 14 amino acids. Germline V lookup: CDR1 SGHTA, CDR2 FQGNSA. With V trimmed by 4 bases and J by 5 bases, 5 bases remained unmatched. The CDR3 DNA reads TGTGCCAGCAGCTCGAGGACAGGGCAAGATACGCAGTATTTT. Translating gives CASSSRTGQDTQYF.

This clonotype showed up just a few times. Here the CDR3 reads CASGGQGGKTNEKLFF. CDR3 sequence (DNA): TGTGCCAGCGGCGGACAGGGAGGAAAGACTAATGAAAAACTGTTTTTT. The rearrangement joins TRBV6-1 to TRBJ1-4; 8 nucleotides align to TRBD1. The V and J ends lost 8 bases and 2 bases, in that order; junction bases with no gene match: 10. This CDR3 comprises 16 residues. Germline-derived CDR1 and CDR2 are MNHNS and SASEGT.

The sample holds one count of this clonotype. J is TRBJ1-2 and V is TRBV2; D is undetermined. The length of the CDR3 is 14 residues. Germline CDR1 is SNHLY and CDR2 is FYNNEI. The germline V and J ends were trimmed by 2 bases and 8 bases, with 15 bases remaining between them. The CDR3 bases are TGTGCCAGCAGTGAAACGTTCGGGAACTGGGGCTACACCTTC. This gives the protein CASSETFGNWGYTF.

The chain has TRBV24-1 and TRBJ1-1; TRBD1 might be the D (5 bases). CDR1 and CDR2 from the germline V gene are KGHDR and SFDVKD. V was pared by 9 bases and J by 3 bases, with 19 bases between. The CDR3 loop spans 15 amino acids. CDR3 residues: CATENRRGSHTEAFF. The CDR3 coding sequence is TGTGCCACCGAAAACCGACGGGGGAGTCACACTGAAGCTTTCTTT.

CDR3 coding DNA: TGTGCCAGCAGTGATGGGGGGCGGGGGCCAGGAGATACGCAGTATTTT. This gives the protein CASSDGGRGPGDTQYF. The V gene is TRBV2, the J gene TRBJ2-3, with a tentative D call TRBD2 (7 bases). Germline values: CDR1 SNHLY, CDR2 FYNNEI. The CDR3 runs 16 residues. V lost 3 bases to trimming and J lost 5 bases, with 18 bases between them.

This chain connects TRBV6-1 to TRBJ1-6; D is unclear. Germline lookup yields CDR1 MNHNS and CDR2 SASEGT. Trimming cost V 0 bases and J 10 bases, with 7 bases left between them. The CDR3 spans 13 residues. The CDR3 bases are TGTGCCAGCAGTGAAGCTGGCGGATCACCCCTCCACTTT. Residues: CASSEAGGSPLHF.

This clonotype was seen a handful of times. V usage is TRBV14 and J usage is TRBJ2-7; D remains ambiguous. The V gene lost 0 bases and the J gene lost 10 bases, with 10 bases spanning the gap. Per the germline V gene, CDR1 is SGHDN and CDR2 is FVKESK. The CDR3 contains 12 residues. The CDR3 loop is CASSQDNRKQYF. The CDR3 nucleotides read TGTGCCAGCAGCCAAGATAATCGGAAACAGTACTTC.

The V and J genes are TRBV5-6 and TRBJ1-2; no reliable D call. CDR3 length equals 12 residues. V was trimmed by 5 bases and J by 10 bases, leaving 15 bases between them. Looked up from germline, CDR1 is SGHDT and CDR2 is YYEEEE. CDR3 in amino acids: CASSLDPSAYTF. The CDR3 DNA reads as TGTGCCAGCAGTTTAGACCCATCGGCCTACACCTTC.

The J gene is TRBJ2-1, the V gene TRBV5-1; maybe TRBD1 (6 bases). Per the germline V gene, CDR1 is SGHRS and CDR2 is YFSETQ. The V end was cut by 4 bases, the J end by 10 bases, with 15 bases between. There are 13 residues in the CDR3. CDR3 protein: CASSTSQGWEQFF. The CDR3 DNA reads TGCGCCAGCAGCACCTCACAGGGTTGGGAGCAGTTCTTC. Complete variable domain (other parts from reference TRBV5-1 and TRBJ2-1): KAGVTQTPRYLIKTRGQQVTLSCSPISGHRSVSWYQQTPGQGLQFLFEYFSETQRNKGNFPGRFSGRQFSNSRSEMNVSTLELGDSALYLCASSTSQGWEQFFGPGTRLTVL.

V gene TRBV6-2 or TRBV6-3 combines with J gene TRBJ2-3; perhaps TRBD1 as D (6 bases). The germline gives CDR1 MNHEY, CDR2 SVGEGT. The ends were cut back, 4 bases at V and 1 base at J, with 9 bases in the middle. The CDR3 is 14 amino acids. The CDR3 reads CASSSTGRTDTQYF. The CDR3, as DNA: TGTGCCAGCAGTTCGACAGGACGCACAGATACGCAGTATTTT.

Only one count was recorded for this clonotype. This sequence may be a read error, since a much larger clone differs from it by one base. V gene TRBV29-1 combines with J gene TRBJ2-5; 8 bases agree with TRBD2. The CDR3 loop spans 14 amino acids. The J segment lost 11 bases and the V segment lost 7 bases, leaving 18 bases of the junction unmatched. Per germline, CDR1 SQVTM and CDR2 ANQGSEA. CDR3 nucleotide sequence: TGCAGCGCCCGACCGGGAGGGCTTTACAATGAGCAGTACTTC. Its protein product is CSARPGGLYNEQYF.

A few counts support this clonotype. The chain links TRBV27 to TRBJ1-4, with 11 bases that match TRBD1. The V gene end was trimmed by 0 bases and the J gene end by 5 bases; junction bases not matched to a gene: 20. CDR1 MNHEY and CDR2 SMNVEV come from the germline V gene (reference sequence). The CDR3 is 22 amino acids. The CDR3: CASSLSTDRGLRNSRKNEKLFF. The CDR3 region has the DNA TGTGCCAGCAGTTTATCGACGGACAGGGGGCTCCGTAATTCAAGGAAGAATGAAAAACTGTTTTTT.

V usage is TRBV29-1 and J usage is TRBJ1-1; 9 nucleotides align to TRBD1. CDR1 is SQVTM and CDR2 is ANQGSEA in the germline V gene. CDR3 length: 10 residues. The V and J ends lost 7 bases and 11 bases, in that order; junction bases with no gene match: 5. CDR3 nucleotides: TGCAGCGCCAGGGACAGGGATGCTTTCTTT. It yields the protein CSARDRDAFF.

The chain couples TRBV15 to TRBJ2-1; D uncertain. V gave up 5 bases and J gave up 6 bases, with 5 bases separating them. This CDR3 has 11 amino acids. Germline-derived CDR1 and CDR2 are LNHNV and YYDKDF (reference sequence). The CDR3 coding sequence is TGTGCCACCAGCCGGCTCAATGAGCAGTTCTTC. Amino acids: CATSRLNEQFF.

The chain uses TRBV20-1 and TRBJ2-1; possibly TRBD1 for D (6 bases). The J call could be wrong; TRBJ2-7 is a better fit for the DNA end. CDR3 size: 17 residues. Per germline, CDR1 DFQATT and CDR2 SNEGSKA (reference sequence). CDR3 sequence (DNA): TGCAGTGCTAGAGCCGCCGGGACAACTTCTTCCTACAATGAGCAGTACTTC. Translated: CSARAAGTTSSYNEQYF.